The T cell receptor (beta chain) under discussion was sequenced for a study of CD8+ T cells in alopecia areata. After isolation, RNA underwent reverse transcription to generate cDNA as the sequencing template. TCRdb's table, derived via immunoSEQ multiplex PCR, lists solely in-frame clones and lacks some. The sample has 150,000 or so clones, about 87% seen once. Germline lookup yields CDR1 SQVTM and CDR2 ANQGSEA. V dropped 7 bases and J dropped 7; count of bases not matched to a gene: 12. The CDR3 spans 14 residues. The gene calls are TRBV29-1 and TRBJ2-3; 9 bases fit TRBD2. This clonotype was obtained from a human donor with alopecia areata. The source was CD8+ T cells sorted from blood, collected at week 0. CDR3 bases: TGCAGCGCCGACCGTAGCGGGAGTTTAAATACGCAGTATTTT. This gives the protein CSADRSGSLNTQYF.